The 25 T cell receptor beta chains listed next were all sequenced from one sample in a study of T cells in Graves' hyperthyroidism and ophthalmopathy. RNA transcripts were the template for amplifying TCR beta CDR3 regions. When the TCR CDR3 underwent first-round RT-PCR, the HTBI primer set was used. TCRdb fed the multiplex PCR reads into MiXCR, producing one record per CDR3 protein. The sample lists about 640,000 distinct CDR3 sequences; less than 25% were seen once. Sequences were obtained from blood. Every receptor here comes from a man younger than 45 with Graves' ophthalmopathy.

To note about this clonotype: This may be a read error: a much more frequent sequence differs by one nucleotide. The chain joins TRBV11-1 to TRBJ2-2; the D gene is possibly TRBD1 (7 bases). The CDR3 runs to 15 residues. Germline V gene data show CDR1 as SGHAT and CDR2 as FQDESV (reference sequence). CDR3 sequence: CASNLEGQTTGGLFF. CDR3 in DNA: TGTGCCAGCAACTTAGAGGGACAGACCACCGGGGGGCTGTTTTTT.

This clonotype occurred a few times. The gene calls are TRBV11-2 and TRBJ2-2; TRBD2 agrees at 11 bases. Germline lookup yields CDR1 SGHAT and CDR2 FQNNGV. This CDR3 is 18 amino acids long. J gave up 1 base and V 5 bases, and 9 bases lay outside the gene matches. In nucleotides, the CDR3 is TGTGCCAGCAGCCCTAGCGGGGGGCTAGCGGAGAACACCGGGGAGCTGTTTTTT. It is translated as CASSPSGGLAENTGELFF.

This sequence joins TRBV4-3 and TRBJ1-3; 8 bases are shared with TRBD1. Losses at the gene ends were 8 bases for V and 2 bases for J; bases not matched to a gene: 11. There are 16 residues in the CDR3. CDR1 is LGHNA and CDR2 is YSLEER in the germline V gene. The CDR3 region is CASGLGDRRTGNTIYF. In DNA form, the CDR3 reads TGCGCCAGCGGTTTAGGGGACAGGCGAACTGGAAACACCATATATTTT.

In its sample, this clonotype was seen a few times. J is TRBJ1-3 and V is TRBV10-1; possible D gene TRBD1, 5 bases. Germline V gene sequence: CDR1 WNHNN, CDR2 SYGVQD (reference sequence). Between the trimmed V and J ends, which lost 6 bases and 0 bases, there was a span of 12 bases. This CDR3 contains 15 residues. CDR3 residues: CASSPGRLSGNTIYF. CDR3 DNA: TGCGCCAGCAGCCCGGGACGGCTCTCTGGAAACACCATATATTTT.

This clonotype showed up just a few times. This chain connects TRBV12-3 or TRBV12-4 to TRBJ2-5; D gene ambiguous. Between the trimmed V and J ends, which lost 5 bases and 0 bases, there was a span of 10 bases. The CDR3 extends over 14 amino acids. The CDR3, as DNA: TGTGCCAGCAGTCCCCACCCTCACCAAGAGACCCAGTACTTC. This translates into CASSPHPHQETQYF.

This clonotype has at least ten counts. The chain joins TRBV28 to TRBJ1-1, with 8 bases matching TRBD1. Germline CDR1 reads MDHEN; CDR2 reads SYDVKM. The CDR3 runs to 15 residues. The V segment lost 5 bases and the J segment 5 bases; nucleotides outside the gene matches: 10. The chain's CDR3 is CASSPPTGVATEAFF. For the CDR3, the DNA is TGTGCCAGCAGTCCACCGACAGGGGTAGCGACTGAAGCTTTCTTT.

As for this clonotype: A read error may explain this, as a much larger clone is one base away. V is TRBV2 and J is TRBJ2-1, with a tentative D call TRBD1 (5 bases). The CDR3 runs 15 residues. Germline-derived CDR1 and CDR2 are SNHLY and FYNNEI. CDR3 in amino acids: CASGEWGHSYNEQLF. As DNA, the CDR3 is TGTGCCAGCGGCGAATGGGGCCACTCCTACAATGAGCAGCTCTTC.

In regard to this clonotype: The DNA is left out, because the CDR3 cannot be placed on it with certainty; the CDR3 is given as TCRdb lists it. V and J are TRBV11-2 and TRBJ1-2. Germline CDR1 and CDR2: SGHAT and FQNNGV. The CDR3 is 19 residues long, counting both termini. This chain's CDR3 is CASSFYICSAILDSYGYTF.

Many counts were recorded for this clonotype. This rearrangement joins TRBV30 to TRBJ1-2; no definite D call. The CDR3 contains 12 residues. Trimming removed 1 base at V and 8 bases at J, with 11 bases between. In germline, CDR1 is GTSNPN, CDR2 SVGIG (reference sequence). CDR3 sequence: CAWSAGPSGYTF. The DNA of the CDR3 is TGTGCCTGGAGTGCAGGTCCCAGCGGCTACACCTTC.

This clonotype was counted only a few times. CDR3 amino acids: CASSSSSSGGELFF. The CDR3, as DNA: TGTGCCAGCAGTTCATCCTCTAGCGGTGGGGAGCTGTTTTTT. This sequence joins TRBV28 and TRBJ2-2; 7 bases agree with TRBD2. Germline loops: CDR1 MDHEN, CDR2 SYDVKM. Trimming took 4 bases from V and 8 from J; bases not matched to a gene: 7. CDR3 length: 14 amino acids.

This clonotype was observed a few times. The rearrangement joins TRBV20-1 to TRBJ2-7; possibly TRBD1 for D (6 bases). This CDR3 is built from 12 residues. Trimming left V 5 bases short and J 2 bases short, with 10 bases between. In germline, CDR1 is DFQATT, CDR2 SNEGSKA (reference sequence). The CDR3 DNA is TGCAGTGCTGTGGACAGAGCCTACGAGCAGTACTTC. Its protein product is CSAVDRAYEQYF.

As concerns this clonotype: One end of the junction does not line up with germline, which may come from a read error. This chain connects TRBV2 to TRBJ1-1, with a weak D call TRBD1 (6 bases). CDR1 and CDR2 (germline): SNHLY, FYNNEI. The CDR3 runs to 15 residues. The CDR3 is CVSSELQGMNTEAFF. CDR3 in DNA: TGTGTCAGCAGTGAATTACAGGGAATGAACACTGAAGCTTTCTTT. The complete variable domain, with remaining parts taken from reference TRBV2 and TRBJ1-1, reads EPEVTQTPSHQVTQMGQEVILRCVPISNHLYFYWYRQILGQKVEFLVSFYNNEISEKSEIFDDQFSVERPDGSNFTLKIRSTKLEDSAMYFCVSSELQGMNTEAFFGQGTRLTVV.

This clonotype was observed at least ten times. The V gene is TRBV12-3 or TRBV12-4, the J gene TRBJ2-1, with D possibly matching TRBD2 (6 bases). This CDR3 is built from 15 residues. Trimming cost V 3 bases and J 6 bases, with 15 bases left between them. This chain's CDR3 is CASSFPGEIGNEQFF. CDR3 in DNA: TGTGCCAGCAGTTTTCCGGGAGAGATCGGCAATGAGCAGTTCTTC.

This clonotype was observed a handful of times. The V and J genes are TRBV7-9 and TRBJ1-1; D not certain. The germline V and J ends were trimmed by 3 bases and 1 base, with 12 bases remaining between them. This CDR3 has 15 residues. The germline CDR1 and CDR2 sequences are SEHNR and FQNEAQ (reference sequence). DNA of the CDR3: TGTGCCAGCAGCTTCGCGGTAGGAACGAACACTGAAGCTTTCTTT. This sequence encodes CASSFAVGTNTEAFF.

In the case of this clonotype: This may arise from a read error, as a much more abundant clone is one base away. The chain combines TRBV12-3 or TRBV12-4 with TRBJ2-4, with 7 bases fitting TRBD2. The CDR3 runs 15 residues. V shed 10 bases, J shed 1 base, and the junction held 10 bases outside the gene matches. In DNA form, the CDR3 reads TGTGCCAACAGCACGAGCGGGACCGCCAAAAACATTCAGTACTTC. Its protein is CANSTSGTAKNIQYF.

The CDR3: CASSLGQGVSNEQFF. CDR3 DNA: TGTGCCAGCAGCTTAGGCCAGGGAGTAAGTAATGAGCAGTTCTTC. The chain employs TRBV7-9 and TRBJ2-1; the D call may be TRBD1 or TRBD2 (5 bases each). Deletions cut 1 base from V and 7 bases from J, with 14 bases between. CDR1 and CDR2 from the germline V gene are SEHNR and FQNEAQ (reference sequence). The length of the CDR3 is 15 residues.

The table lists this clonotype with many counts. This chain uses TRBV11-2 with TRBJ2-5; D is undetermined. V shed 6 bases and J shed 4 bases, with 6 bases lying between them. CDR3 length: 11 residues. CDR1 SGHAT and CDR2 FQNNGV come from the germline V gene. The CDR3 sequence: CASRVRETQYF. Written as DNA, the CDR3 is TGTGCCAGCAGGGTCAGAGAGACCCAGTACTTC.

This chain connects TRBV4-3 to TRBJ2-5; maybe TRBD2 (5 bases). Germline CDR1 reads LGHNA; CDR2 reads YSLEER. There are 15 residues in the CDR3. V lost 0 bases and J lost 7, with 15 bases in between. CDR3 nucleotide sequence: TGCGCCAGCAGCCAAGATCGAGGCGTCCGGGGGACCCAGTACTTC. It is translated as CASSQDRGVRGTQYF.

This clonotype was observed at least ten times. The chain employs TRBV7-2 and TRBJ1-6, with D unresolved. Between the trimmed V and J ends, which lost 1 base and 10 bases, there was a span of 11 bases. Germline CDR1 is SGHTA and CDR2 is FQGNSA. This CDR3 is built from 14 residues. CDR3 nucleotides: TGTGCCAGCAGCTTAGTAGAGGGTAACTCACCCCTCCACTTT. The encoded protein is CASSLVEGNSPLHF.

The table lists this clonotype with a few counts. V and J are TRBV28 and TRBJ2-5; 11 nucleotides agree with TRBD2. Per germline, CDR1 MDHEN and CDR2 SYDVKM. Unmatched junction bases numbered 16, after V lost 3 bases and J lost 1 base. The CDR3 sequence is 20 residues long. The CDR3 sequence: CASSFLAFLAGGGGQETQYF. In DNA, the CDR3 is TGTGCCAGCAGTTTTTTGGCGTTTCTAGCGGGAGGAGGGGGCCAAGAGACCCAGTACTTC.

The gene calls are TRBV18 and TRBJ2-3, with D perhaps matching TRBD2 (5 bases). From germline, CDR1 is KGHSH and CDR2 LQKENI. Between the trimmed V and J ends, which lost 1 base and 0 bases, there was a span of 11 bases. The CDR3 totals 16 residues. CDR3 nucleotides: TGTGCCAGCTCACCACTACCAGCGGTGAGCACAGATACGCAGTATTTT. Translating it yields CASSPLPAVSTDTQYF.

The rearrangement joins TRBV6-1 to TRBJ2-7; no clear D gene. The germline V and J ends were trimmed by 6 bases and 6 bases, with 9 bases remaining between them. The V gene's germline CDR1 is MNHNS and CDR2 SASEGT. CDR3 length equals 11 residues. In DNA, the CDR3 is TGTGCCAGCAGCTCGGACGGCGAGCAGTACTTC. Translated, it gives CASSSDGEQYF.

This clonotype was detected only a few times. V gene TRBV12-3 or TRBV12-4 combines with J gene TRBJ2-1; D is undetermined. This CDR3 comprises 13 residues. Trimming left V 8 bases short and J 0 bases short, with 8 bases between. Here the CDR3 DNA reads TGTGCCAGCGGTCCGGTCTCCTACAATGAGCAGTTCTTC. Its protein is CASGPVSYNEQFF.

The gene calls are TRBV7-9 and TRBJ2-1, with 9 bases aligning to TRBD2. This CDR3 has 17 residues. Per the germline V gene, CDR1 is SEHNR and CDR2 is FQNEAQ (reference sequence). Germline trimming cut 5 bases from V and 2 bases from J; bases unmatched to any gene: 10. The CDR3 nucleotides read TGTGCCAGCAGCCCTAGGGCTAGCGGGATTACCTACAATGAGCAGTTCTTC. Its protein is CASSPRASGITYNEQFF. Supplemented by reference TRBV7-9 and TRBJ2-1, the full variable domain reads DTGVSQNPRHKITKRGQNVTFRCDPISEHNRLYWYRQTLGQGPEFLTYFQNEAQLEKSRLLSDRFSAERPKGSFSTLEIQRTEQGDSAMYLCASSPRASGITYNEQFFGPGTRLTVL.

About this clonotype: One end of the junction is discordant with germline, which a read error may explain. The gene calls are TRBV6-1 and TRBJ2-3, with 8 bases lining up with TRBD2. The germline gives CDR1 MNHNS, CDR2 SASEGT. This CDR3 comprises 13 residues. The CDR3 region has the DNA TGTGCCAGCAGTAGCGGGAGCACAGATACGCGGTATTTT. Protein product: CASSSGSTDTRYF.